Reported below is one TCR beta chain. Its antigen is not identified. The sample originates from a study of cytomegalovirus exposure and HLA in healthy donors. Study results and caveats: A missense variant in DCLRE1C was later tied to TCR beta V- and J-gene trimming. Serostatus for CMV was the only available immune exposure information.

This CDR3 has 14 amino acids. V lost 2 bases and J lost 4, with 14 bases in between. Germline CDR1 and CDR2: GTSNPN and SVGIG (reference sequence). Vbeta (60) and Jbeta (13) primers were used in the PCR. Clones were sequenced by immunoSEQ multiplex PCR, and TCRdb holds only the in-frame ones, with some missing. The sample shows about 110,000 clones, roughly 71% of them seen only once. What was sequenced was PBMCs. This receptor was taken from a woman in her 70s in good health and CMV-seropositive. The chain has TRBV30 and TRBJ1-2; D gene ambiguous. The CDR3 DNA sequence: TGTGCCTGGAGTCGGTCCGTTGGAGGCTATGGCTACACCTTC. Residues: CAWSRSVGGYGYTF.